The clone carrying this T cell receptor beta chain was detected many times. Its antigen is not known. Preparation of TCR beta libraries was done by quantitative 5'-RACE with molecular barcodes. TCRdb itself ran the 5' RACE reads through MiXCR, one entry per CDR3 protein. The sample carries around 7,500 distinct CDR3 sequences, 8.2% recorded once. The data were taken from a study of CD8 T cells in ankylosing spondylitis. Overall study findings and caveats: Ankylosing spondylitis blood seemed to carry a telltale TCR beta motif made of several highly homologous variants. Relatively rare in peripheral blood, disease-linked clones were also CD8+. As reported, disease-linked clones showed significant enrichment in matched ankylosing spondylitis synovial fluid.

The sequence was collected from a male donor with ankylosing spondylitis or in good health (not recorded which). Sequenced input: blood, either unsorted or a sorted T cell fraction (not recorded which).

This chain's CDR3 is CASSVPTSGGTGELFF. The CDR3 DNA reads TGTGCCAGCAGCGTGCCGACTAGCGGAGGCACCGGGGAGCTGTTTTTT. The rearrangement links TRBV9 to TRBJ2-2, with 9 bases that match TRBD2. With V trimmed by 2 bases and J by 4 bases, 6 bases remained unmatched. Per the germline V gene, CDR1 is SGDLS and CDR2 is YYNGEE. This CDR3 is built from 16 residues.